These 18 T cell receptor beta chains share one sample of origin, sequenced in a study of T cell changes during pregnancy in multiple sclerosis (dated by TCRdb to the late 2010s). Receptor amplification or capture employed the immunoSEQ multiplex PCR assay. In its TCRdb copy, this immuneACCESS table keeps in-frame sequences only and misses some clones. Where compared with another copy, unresolved V genes explain less than half of these, and the others have no known cause. Across this sample there are some 120,000 clones, with around nine tenths seen only once. The ten largest clones represent about 1.5% of the sample. This specimen consisted of peripheral blood, obtained in the third trimester of pregnancy. The receptors shown here come from a female donor with multiple sclerosis, enrolled in a pregnancy study.

This clone has a handful of counts. The V call is TRBV27, the J call TRBJ1-1; D remains ambiguous. This CDR3 comprises 14 residues. CDR1 MNHEY and CDR2 SMNVEV come from the germline V gene (reference sequence). The V and J ends lost 0 bases and 3 bases respectively, with 8 bases between them. CDR3 amino acids: CASSLSYGYTEAFF. The CDR3 DNA reads TGTGCCAGCAGTTTATCGTACGGGTACACTGAAGCTTTCTTT.

The chain employs TRBV6-5 and TRBJ2-3, with D tentatively TRBD2 (5 bases). The CDR3 sequence is 13 residues long. Trimming cost V 0 bases and J 10 bases, with 11 bases left between them. Germline V gene sequence: CDR1 MNHEY, CDR2 SVGAGI. Written as DNA, the CDR3 is TGTGCCAGCAGTTACTCGAAGTCGGGGTCGCAGTATTTT. It encodes CASSYSKSGSQYF.

In its sample, this clone was seen once. This chain uses TRBV9 with TRBJ2-1; 12 nucleotides align to TRBD2. V gave up 7 bases and J gave up 8 bases; unmatched junction bases: 7. The CDR3 is made up of 14 amino acids. The germline V gene has CDR1 SGDLS and CDR2 YYNGEE. CDR3 bases: TGTGCCAGCGCTAGCGGACTAGCGGGGCATGAGCAGTTCTTC. The encoded protein is CASASGLAGHEQFF.

The J gene is TRBJ2-5, the V gene TRBV10-3; 14 positions match TRBD2. This CDR3 is 18 amino acids long. CDR1 is ENHRY and CDR2 is SYGVKD in the germline V gene. V lost 5 bases, J lost 4 bases, and 12 bases stayed unmatched. The CDR3: CAISTGTSGGRPGETQYF. The CDR3 DNA follows: TGTGCCATCAGTACTGGGACTAGCGGGGGCCGCCCAGGAGAGACCCAGTACTTC.

The V and J genes are TRBV19 and TRBJ1-5; D remains unclear. V lost 1 base and J lost 1, with 8 bases in between. Germline lookup yields CDR1 LNHDA and CDR2 SQIVND (reference sequence). The CDR3 consists of 15 residues. Here the CDR3 reads CASSIGARSNQPQHF. CDR3 in DNA: TGTGCCAGTAGTATAGGCGCCCGAAGCAATCAGCCCCAGCATTTT.

This clone appeared a few times. The J gene is TRBJ1-3, the V gene TRBV7-6; TRBD1 might be the D (5 bases). The CDR3 contains 17 residues. Between the trimmed V and J ends, which lost 5 bases and 0 bases, there was a span of 17 bases. The germline CDR1 and CDR2 sequences are SGHVS and FNYEAQ. CDR3 in DNA: TGTGCCAGCAGCCGGCAAGGGGTTTCTATCTCTGGAAACACCATATATTTT. This sequence encodes CASSRQGVSISGNTIYF.

This rearrangement joins TRBV6-6 to TRBJ2-7, with TRBD1 matching over 7 bases. Looked up from germline, CDR1 is MNHNY and CDR2 is SVGAGI (reference sequence). J gave up 4 bases and V 5 bases, and 2 bases lay outside the gene matches. The CDR3 length is 12 residues. The CDR3 is CASSPTGYEQYF. The CDR3 nucleotides are TGTGCCAGCAGTCCGACAGGGTACGAGCAGTACTTC.

The chain recombines TRBV6-5 with TRBJ1-2; TRBD1 matches at 9 bases. V dropped 5 bases and J dropped 10; count of bases not matched to a gene: 11. The V gene's germline CDR1 is MNHEY and CDR2 SVGAGI. The length of the CDR3 is 14 residues. The CDR3 sequence: CASSGRDRVHYYTF. The CDR3 DNA follows: TGTGCCAGCAGTGGACGGGACAGGGTACATTACTACACCTTC.

The chain carries TRBV28 and TRBJ1-2, with a weak D call TRBD1 (6 bases). The CDR3 sequence is 13 residues long. Germline assignment: CDR1 MDHEN and CDR2 SYDVKM. Deletions cut 6 bases from V and 4 bases from J, with 12 bases between. CDR3: CASSHGRGYGYTF. CDR3 bases: TGTGCCAGCAGCCATGGCAGGGGCTATGGCTACACCTTC.

The rearrangement joins TRBV19 to TRBJ1-4, with TRBD1 matching 7 bases. This CDR3 has 16 amino acids. J gave up 0 bases and V 10 bases, and 11 bases lay outside the gene matches. CDR1 and CDR2 from the germline V gene are LNHDA and SQIVND (reference sequence). CDR3 amino acids: CANPGQTIATNEKLFF. The DNA for the CDR3 is TGTGCCAATCCGGGACAGACGATAGCAACTAATGAAAAACTGTTTTTT.

The chain joins TRBV5-1 to TRBJ2-7; 8 nucleotides agree with TRBD2. Germline trimming cut 1 base from V and 5 bases from J; bases unmatched to any gene: 8. The CDR3 covers 15 residues. Per germline, CDR1 SGHRS and CDR2 YFSETQ. The CDR3 DNA reads TGCGCCAGCAGCTTGACAGCGGGAGTAACCCACGAGCAGTACTTC. As protein: CASSLTAGVTHEQYF.

The rearrangement links TRBV19 to TRBJ2-3; 9 bases fit TRBD2. The V gene end was trimmed by 5 bases and the J gene end by 0 bases; junction bases not matched to a gene: 9. The CDR3 covers 17 residues. Germline CDR1 reads LNHDA; CDR2 reads SQIVND (reference sequence). Here the CDR3 DNA reads TGTGCCAGTAGTCTTTTGCCCACTAGCGGGAGCACAGATACGCAGTATTTT. This translates into CASSLLPTSGSTDTQYF.

The chain combines TRBV5-4 with TRBJ2-7; a possible D gene is TRBD1 (6 bases). V dropped 0 bases and J dropped 0 bases, with 7 bases sitting between them. CDR3 length: 14 amino acids. Per germline, CDR1 SGHNT and CDR2 YYREEE (reference sequence). This CDR3 is CASSLDRVSYEQYF. The DNA for the CDR3 is TGTGCCAGCAGCTTGGACAGGGTCTCCTACGAGCAGTACTTC.

CDR3 nucleotides: TGTGCCAGCAGCTTAGTTCCTAGCGGAGGCTTTAGCGAGCAGTACTTC. Protein sequence: CASSLVPSGGFSEQYF. This rearrangement joins TRBV11-2 to TRBJ2-7; TRBD2 matches at 7 bases. Germline-derived CDR1 and CDR2 are SGHAT and FQNNGV. The V gene end was trimmed by 1 base and the J gene end by 6 bases; junction bases not matched to a gene: 12. CDR3 length equals 16 residues.

The rearrangement links TRBV10-3 to TRBJ1-1; 8 bases map to TRBD1. V shed 0 bases and J 5 bases; nucleotides not matched to a gene: 5. The CDR3 consists of 15 residues. Per the germline V gene, CDR1 is ENHRY and CDR2 is SYGVKD. The CDR3 DNA is TGTGCCATCAGTGAGTCACAGGGGGTAAAAACTGAAGCTTTCTTT. Translated, it gives CAISESQGVKTEAFF.

This clone was detected a few times. The chain has TRBV15 and TRBJ1-1; 11 bases line up with TRBD1. The germline gives CDR1 LNHNV, CDR2 YYDKDF (reference sequence). V lost 3 bases and J lost 5; bases outside the gene matches: 2. The CDR3 covers 14 residues. The chain's CDR3 is CATSRDRGRTEAFF. In DNA form, the CDR3 reads TGTGCCACCAGCAGGGACAGGGGGCGGACTGAAGCTTTCTTT.

This sequence joins TRBV7-2 and TRBJ2-2; 14 bases match TRBD2. This CDR3 spans 20 amino acids. Trimming at V came to 0 bases and at J to 1 base, leaving 7 bases not matched to a gene. The V gene's germline CDR1 is SGHTA and CDR2 FQGNSA. This CDR3 reads CASSLAPGTSGGKNTGELFF. The CDR3, as DNA: TGTGCCAGCAGCTTAGCCCCTGGGACTAGCGGGGGAAAGAACACCGGGGAGCTGTTTTTT.

This clone was counted a few times. The V call is TRBV7-6, the J call TRBJ2-1; TRBD1 matches at 7 bases. The CDR3 extends over 14 amino acids. The trim removed 4 bases at V and 3 bases at J, leaving 3 bases unmatched. Germline lookup yields CDR1 SGHVS and CDR2 FNYEAQ. CDR3 protein: CASSSQGSYNEQFF. The CDR3 DNA reads TGTGCCAGCAGCTCACAGGGGAGCTACAATGAGCAGTTCTTC.